This paragraph covers one T cell receptor beta chain sequence. The antigen remains unidentified. V shed 6 bases and J 3 bases; nucleotides not matched to a gene: 6. This CDR3 is built from 14 residues. The germline V gene has CDR1 MDHEN and CDR2 SYDVKM. This sample stems from a study of cytomegalovirus exposure and HLA in healthy donors. The study, taken as a whole, reports: In an earlier analysis, in approximately 570 donors, most V segments appeared productive either ~90% or ~30% of the time.

This PCR relied on a set of 60 Vbeta primers and 13 Jbeta primers. Assay: immunoSEQ multiplex PCR; the TCRdb copy retains only in-frame clones and omits some. Among roughly 200,000 clones listed, just under 85% were seen once. Sequenced material: PBMCs. The source is a woman in her 40s in good health and CMV-seronegative. The chain has TRBV28 and TRBJ2-7, with 9 bases fitting TRBD1. CDR3 in amino acids: CASRGGQGLYEQYF. The CDR3 bases are TGTGCCAGCAGGGGGGGACAGGGCCTCTACGAGCAGTACTTC.